Presented here are 12 T cell receptor beta chains from one specimen sequenced in a study of blood T cell repertoires in COVID-19. The method was immunoSEQ multiplex PCR; TCRdb's version includes in-frame clones alone and lacks a portion of them. The data show 150,000 to 200,000 clones, roughly 80% seen once. The specimen sequenced was peripheral blood. These receptors all come from a man in his 60s with active or convalescent COVID-19.

V gene TRBV20-1 combines with J gene TRBJ1-2; TRBD1 aligns across 7 bases. The junction had 5 bases not matched to a gene; V was cut back by 3 bases and J by 7 bases. The CDR3 has 12 amino acids. Germline-derived CDR1 and CDR2 are DFQATT and SNEGSKA (reference sequence). CDR3 residues: CSASDRVSGYTF. The CDR3 region has the DNA TGCAGTGCTAGTGACAGGGTGTCTGGCTACACCTTC.

The chain recombines TRBV10-3 with TRBJ2-1; 9 nucleotides line up with TRBD1. The trim removed 3 bases at V and 1 base at J, leaving 4 bases unmatched. CDR1 ENHRY and CDR2 SYGVKD come from the germline V gene. This CDR3 has 16 amino acids. The CDR3 protein is CAISDGTGTSYNEQFF. The CDR3 region has the DNA TGTGCCATCAGTGACGGGACAGGGACTTCCTACAATGAGCAGTTCTTC.

This clone was seen just once. V gene TRBV30 combines with J gene TRBJ1-2; D might be TRBD1 (5 bases). This CDR3 region has 14 residues. From germline, CDR1 is GTSNPN and CDR2 SVGIG (reference sequence). Trimming stripped 2 bases from V and 9 bases from J, with 19 bases between. This CDR3 reads CAWSPQDSLQRYTF. DNA of the CDR3: TGTGCCTGGAGTCCCCAAGACAGTCTTCAGCGCTACACCTTC.

This clone was seen a handful of times. The CDR3 DNA reads as TGTGCCAGCAGCACTACAGGGAATCAGCCCCAGCATTTT. This codes for CASSTTGNQPQHF. The V call is TRBV7-9, the J call TRBJ1-5; D perhaps matches TRBD1 (6 bases). V lost 5 bases and J lost 4, with 9 bases in between. CDR1 SEHNR and CDR2 FQNEAQ come from the germline V gene (reference sequence). CDR3 length equals 13 residues.

In its sample, this clone was seen many times. The gene calls are TRBV5-6 and TRBJ2-5; TRBD2 aligns across 11 bases. The germline V gene encodes CDR1 SGHDT and CDR2 YYEEEE. V gave up 3 bases and J gave up 5 bases; unmatched junction bases: 6. The CDR3 has 15 residues. The CDR3 reads CASSSLAGGRETQYF. The CDR3 DNA sequence: TGTGCCAGCAGCTCCCTAGCGGGAGGAAGGGAGACCCAGTACTTC.

This CDR3 is CASSRGTGVRTEAFF. CDR3 DNA sequence: TGTGCCAGCAGCCGAGGGACAGGGGTACGTACTGAAGCTTTCTTT. The gene calls are TRBV28 and TRBJ1-1; TRBD1 agrees at 10 bases. The CDR3 is 15 residues long. Germline trimming cut 6 bases from V and 5 bases from J; bases unmatched to any gene: 9. The germline V gene has CDR1 MDHEN and CDR2 SYDVKM.

CDR3: CASRTSALTGYEQYF. The CDR3 DNA follows: TGTGCCTCCCGGACTAGCGCTTTAACCGGCTACGAGCAGTACTTC. The chain carries TRBV28 and TRBJ2-7; 9 bases are a match to TRBD2. The CDR3 spans 15 residues. The V gene's germline CDR1 is MDHEN and CDR2 SYDVKM. V shed 11 bases, J shed 3 bases, and the junction held 14 bases outside the gene matches. The full variable domain, completed using reference TRBV28 and TRBJ2-7, is DVKVTQSSRYLVKRTGEKVFLECVQDMDHENMFWYRQDPGLGLRLIYFSYDVKMKEKGDIPEGYSVSREKKERFSLILESASTNQTSMYLCASRTSALTGYEQYFGPGTRLTVT.

In this sample, this clone turned up once. V is TRBV9 and J is TRBJ2-5; TRBD2 might be the D (5 bases). Looked up from germline, CDR1 is SGDLS and CDR2 is YYNGEE. Trimming cost V 4 bases and J 5 bases, with 15 bases left between them. This CDR3 comprises 14 residues. CDR3 DNA: TGTGCCAGCAGCACCTTCGGCGGGTTGGAGACCCAGTACTTC. Translating gives CASSTFGGLETQYF. Combining the CDR3 with reference TRBV9 and TRBJ2-5 gives the whole variable domain DSGVTQTPKHLITATGQRVTLRCSPRSGDLSVYWYQQSLDQGLQFLIQYYNGEERAKGNILERFSAQQFPDLHSELNLSSLELGDSALYFCASSTFGGLETQYFGPGTRLLVL.

This clone was found many times. This chain connects TRBV7-8 to TRBJ1-5, with TRBD1 as a possible D gene (5 bases). There are 16 residues in the CDR3. Trimming left V 4 bases short and J 2 bases short, with 15 bases between. CDR1 SGHVS and CDR2 FQNEAQ come from the germline V gene. The CDR3 bases are TGTGCCAGCAGCTCCCGGGGGGGATTTGGCAATCAGCCCCAGCATTTT. This codes for CASSSRGGFGNQPQHF.

This clone showed up just a few times. This chain connects TRBV7-2 to TRBJ1-2, with TRBD1 identical over 7 bases. V lost 1 base and J lost 2; bases outside the gene matches: 7. The CDR3 covers 16 residues. Looked up from germline, CDR1 is SGHTA and CDR2 is FQGNSA. CDR3 in amino acids: CASSLEGTAVNYGYTF. CDR3 sequence (DNA): TGTGCCAGCAGCTTAGAGGGGACAGCCGTCAACTATGGCTACACCTTC.

This rearrangement joins TRBV7-9 to TRBJ2-3, with a weak D call TRBD1 (6 bases). V was cut by 5 bases and J by 2 bases, with 17 bases left in between. CDR1 is SEHNR and CDR2 is FQNEAQ in the germline V gene (reference sequence). The CDR3 sequence is 16 residues long. CDR3 residues: CASSPSNRAVTDTQYF. CDR3 DNA: TGTGCCAGCAGCCCTAGTAACAGGGCTGTCACAGATACGCAGTATTTT.

The gene calls are TRBV12-3 or TRBV12-4 and TRBJ2-5, with a tentative D call TRBD1 (5 bases). The CDR3 consists of 13 residues. The V end was cut by 6 bases, the J end by 3 bases, with 11 bases between. CDR3 protein: CASRTLGEETQYF. The CDR3 bases are TGTGCCAGCAGGACCCTAGGGGAAGAGACCCAGTACTTC.